The TCR beta chain described here comes from a study of beta chain features in type 1 diabetes. Reverse transcription of all isolated RNA meant that expressed TCRB transcripts were sequenced. Regulatory, naive and central memory T cell samples averaged roughly 4 million reads. The protocol was immunoSEQ multiplex PCR, while the TCRdb copy is restricted to in-frame clones and leaves out a portion. The sample yields some 900,000 clones, under 20% seen once. V was cut by 1 base and J by 4 bases, with 10 bases left in between. The CDR3 runs to 14 residues. Germline lookup yields CDR1 SGHAT and CDR2 FQNNGV. On this clone itself: The target antigen is unknown.

Findings of the study overall: TCRB rearrangement may or may not be influenced by HLA type; here this remained unresolved. Researchers cautioned that cDNA sequencing could over-represent cells with high TCR expression. Reduced insertions and increased deletions marked VDJ junctions in type 1 diabetes patients.

This chain joins TRBV11-2 and TRBJ2-5; maybe TRBD2 (5 bases). This sequence was found in a woman under 30 in good health. The sample taken for sequencing was naive CD4+ T cells from blood. CDR3 coding DNA: TGTGCCAGCAGCTTAGTCGGGATGAGAGAGACCCAGTACTTC. Its protein product is CASSLVGMRETQYF.